This record concerns one T cell receptor (beta chain) sequence. As yet, its antigen is unknown. This CDR3 has 16 residues. V gave up 1 base and J gave up 3 bases, with 16 bases separating them. Germline values: CDR1 SGHVS, CDR2 FQNEAQ. The naive CD8 subset, CD45RO-negative cells positively selected for CCR7, excluded terminally differentiated effector memory CD45RA+ cells. This record belongs to a study of shared clonotypes between healthy human individuals. Study-wide context: Two female and a few male donors aged 18 to 49 were enrolled. Notes on the study in general: Richness estimates generally favored naive over memory subsets.

The assay was immunoSEQ multiplex PCR, and TCRdb's table has in-frame clones only and misses some. Of about 1,800,000 clones in the sample, about 95% are singletons; the top ten hold 0.95% to 1.5%. Source material: naive CD8+ T cells sorted from blood. The receptor was derived from a man younger than 35 in good health. The chain recombines TRBV7-8 with TRBJ2-7; D gene unclear. The CDR3 sequence is CASSLDGWPKFYEQYF. CDR3 bases: TGTGCCAGCAGCTTAGATGGGTGGCCTAAGTTCTACGAGCAGTACTTC.